Shown below are 27 T cell receptor beta chains from a single sample sequenced in a study of cytomegalovirus exposure and HLA in healthy donors. The PCR made use of 60 Vbeta and 13 Jbeta primers. Profiled with immunoSEQ multiplex PCR; TCRdb holds only in-frame clones, not every one. The table lists 50,000 or so clones. The sample comprised PBMCs. Receptors originate from a man aged 45-65 years in good health and CMV-seropositive.

J is TRBJ1-1 and V is TRBV30; D is perhaps TRBD1 (6 bases). The CDR3 spans 15 residues. Germline V gives CDR1 GTSNPN, CDR2 SVGIG (reference sequence). Trimming shortened V by 0 bases and J by 0 bases, and 11 bases separated the two germline ends. The CDR3 protein is CAWSVQGHLNTEAFF. The CDR3 DNA is TGTGCCTGGAGTGTACAGGGACATCTGAACACTGAAGCTTTCTTT.

The chain links TRBV30 to TRBJ2-1; 12 nucleotides align to TRBD2. The CDR3 loop spans 19 amino acids. V was clipped by 3 bases and J by 5 bases; unmatched bases: 17. Germline V lookup: CDR1 GTSNPN, CDR2 SVGIG (reference sequence). The DNA of the CDR3 is TGTGCCTGGAGCGTACCCACCTGGACTAGCGGGGAGTCCGACAATGAGCAGTTCTTC. Protein product: CAWSVPTWTSGESDNEQFF.

The chain joins TRBV4-1 to TRBJ2-5; D is perhaps TRBD1 (6 bases). This CDR3 has 15 amino acids. The V end was cut by 2 bases, the J end by 5 bases, with 15 bases between. From germline, CDR1 is MGHRA and CDR2 YSYEKL. CDR3 in amino acids: CASSQPGGGGETQYF. For the CDR3, the DNA is TGCGCCAGCAGCCAACCCGGTGGGGGCGGGGAGACCCAGTACTTC.

CDR3: CASSMRPPGTPRDNEQFF. In DNA form, the CDR3 reads TGTGCCAGTAGTATGCGCCCCCCCGGGACACCCCGCGACAATGAGCAGTTCTTC. V and J are TRBV19 and TRBJ2-1; perhaps TRBD1 as D (6 bases). The CDR3 totals 18 residues. Between the trimmed V and J ends, which lost 3 bases and 5 bases, there was a span of 23 bases. CDR1 and CDR2 from the germline V gene are LNHDA and SQIVND (reference sequence).

The rearrangement uses TRBV28 and TRBJ2-7; D gene uncertain. V gave up 7 bases and J gave up 6 bases, with 16 bases separating them. Germline-derived CDR1 and CDR2 are MDHEN and SYDVKM. The CDR3 totals 13 residues. In DNA, the CDR3 is TGTGCCAGCACCCCCCGGCAGGTTAGCGAGCAGTACTTC. This sequence encodes CASTPRQVSEQYF.

The chain joins TRBV27 to TRBJ2-1, with D perhaps TRBD1 (8 bases). V was clipped by 4 bases and J by 2 bases, with 33 bases between them. CDR3 size: 22 residues. CDR1 and CDR2 (germline): MNHEY, SMNVEV (reference sequence). CDR3 DNA: TGTGCCAGCAGTTCTCCTTCGGGACAGGTTGCCGAGCGGGAACGCCCCTACAATGAGCAGTTCTTC. Translated, it gives CASSSPSGQVAERERPYNEQFF.

This chain joins TRBV19 and TRBJ1-5; D gene unclear. Per germline, CDR1 LNHDA and CDR2 SQIVND (reference sequence). There are 15 residues in the CDR3. V lost 3 bases to trimming and J lost 4 bases, with 13 bases between them. This chain's CDR3 is CASSIYGDENQPQHF. The CDR3 nucleotides read TGTGCCAGTAGTATCTATGGTGATGAGAATCAGCCCCAGCATTTT.

The chain couples TRBV19 to TRBJ1-5; possible D gene TRBD1, 5 bases. Trimming stripped 5 bases from V and 2 bases from J, with 13 bases between. The CDR3 has 15 amino acids. Germline CDR1 is LNHDA and CDR2 is SQIVND (reference sequence). DNA for the CDR3: TGTGCCAGTAGTTACCGTTCGGGGGGCAATCAGCCCCAGCATTTT. Translated: CASSYRSGGNQPQHF.

The V call is TRBV28, the J call TRBJ2-1; 9 bases agree with TRBD1. CDR1 and CDR2 (germline): MDHEN, SYDVKM. The CDR3 covers 20 residues. After removal of 4 bases from V and 10 bases from J, the junction contained 26 bases not matched to a gene. CDR3 loop: CASSSMFWTGVSRGIFEQFF. The CDR3 DNA follows: TGTGCCAGCAGTTCGATGTTCTGGACAGGGGTGTCTCGGGGGATATTCGAGCAGTTCTTC.

V is TRBV28 and J is TRBJ1-2; D is ambiguous. The ends were cut back, 2 bases at V and 7 bases at J, with 20 bases in the middle. The germline CDR1 and CDR2 sequences are MDHEN and SYDVKM. The CDR3 extends over 16 amino acids. The CDR3 sequence is CASSLGVRALLRGYTF. The CDR3 nucleotides are TGTGCCAGCAGTTTAGGGGTGAGGGCCCTTCTGCGTGGCTACACCTTC.

The chain employs TRBV19 and TRBJ2-1, with 10 bases fitting TRBD1. Germline assignment: CDR1 LNHDA and CDR2 SQIVND (reference sequence). The CDR3 spans 19 residues. Germline trimming cut 4 bases from V and 1 base from J; bases unmatched to any gene: 13. The CDR3 DNA is TGTGCCAGTAGTACAGTCCCGGGACAGGGGATGGCTTCCTACAATGAGCAGTTCTTC. It codes for CASSTVPGQGMASYNEQFF.

The chain links TRBV9 to TRBJ1-2, with D possibly being TRBD1 (5 bases). V lost 0 bases, J lost 2 bases, and 11 bases lay in between. CDR3 length: 15 amino acids. Germline CDR1 and CDR2: SGDLS and YYNGEE. The CDR3 DNA sequence: TGTGCCAGCAGCGTAGAATGGGGGGGGAACTATGGCTACACCTTC. Translation gives CASSVEWGGNYGYTF.

This sequence joins TRBV28 and TRBJ1-2, with 8 bases matching TRBD1. Germline values: CDR1 MDHEN, CDR2 SYDVKM. The CDR3 consists of 13 residues. V shed 4 bases, J shed 8 bases, and the junction held 6 bases outside the gene matches. CDR3 region: CASSSQGVWGYTF. The CDR3, as DNA: TGTGCCAGCAGTTCACAGGGGGTGTGGGGCTACACCTTC.

The chain has TRBV4-1 and TRBJ2-1, with TRBD2 identical over 8 bases. Germline CDR1 and CDR2: MGHRA and YSYEKL. Unmatched junction bases numbered 10, after V lost 0 bases and J lost 6 bases. The CDR3 consists of 17 residues. The CDR3 DNA sequence: TGCGCCAGCAGCCAAGATCAGGAGGCTAGCGGGCTCAATGAGCAGTTCTTC. Its protein product is CASSQDQEASGLNEQFF.

The rearrangement links TRBV5-1 to TRBJ2-3; TRBD2 agrees at 10 bases. CDR1 and CDR2 (germline): SGHRS, YFSETQ. This CDR3 spans 17 amino acids. With V trimmed by 0 bases and J by 2 bases, 6 bases remained unmatched. This chain's CDR3 is CASSLGASGGLTDTQYF. In DNA form, the CDR3 reads TGCGCCAGCAGCTTGGGGGCTAGCGGGGGTCTCACAGATACGCAGTATTTT.

The genes are TRBV19 and TRBJ1-5, with TRBD1 identical over 10 bases. CDR1 is LNHDA, CDR2 SQIVND, per germline (reference sequence). V lost 8 bases, J lost 6 bases, and 7 bases stayed unmatched. The CDR3 sequence is 14 residues long. The CDR3 region has the DNA TGTGCCAGTTACCCGGGACAGGGGCCTCAGCCCCAGCATTTT. This codes for CASYPGQGPQPQHF.

The chain has TRBV12-2 and TRBJ1-1. TRBV12-2 is annotated as a pseudogene. The CDR3 spans 11 residues. The CDR3 coding sequence is TGTGCAAGTCGCTTAGCTGTGCGAGCTTTCTTT. This sequence encodes CASRLAVRAFF.

This chain links TRBV4-3 with TRBJ2-7, with TRBD1 matching over 8 bases. The CDR3 length is 14 residues. Germline V lookup: CDR1 LGHNA, CDR2 YSLEER. Trimming took 4 bases from V and 5 from J; bases not matched to a gene: 7. CDR3 coding DNA: TGCGCCAGCAGCCCAGGGACAGGCGGGGACGAGCAGTACTTC. Translating it yields CASSPGTGGDEQYF.

This chain uses TRBV2 with TRBJ2-2, with D possibly being TRBD2 (6 bases). Germline lookup yields CDR1 SNHLY and CDR2 FYNNEI. There are 16 residues in the CDR3. Trimming left V 7 bases short and J 2 bases short, with 17 bases between. CDR3 bases: TGTGCCAGCACCAAGGAGGGGCCGCAAAACACCGGGGAGCTGTTTTTT. It codes for CASTKEGPQNTGELFF.

The J gene is TRBJ2-7, the V gene TRBV18; TRBD1 matches 7 bases. CDR1 and CDR2 from the germline V gene are KGHSH and LQKENI. V trimming: 3 bases; J trimming: 6 bases; junction bases outside the gene matches: 5. The CDR3 totals 13 residues. DNA of the CDR3: TGTGCCAGCTCACCGCCGGACAGGACCGAGCAGTACTTC. It specifies CASSPPDRTEQYF.

The rearrangement uses TRBV19 and TRBJ2-7, with 13 positions matching TRBD2. Germline V gene lookup returns CDR1 LNHDA and CDR2 SQIVND (reference sequence). The CDR3 length is 17 residues. The trim removed 1 base at V and 2 bases at J, leaving 5 bases unmatched. The DNA for the CDR3 is TGTGCCAGTAGTATAGGGACTAGCGGGGGCCTTGCCTACGAGCAGTACTTC. It yields the protein CASSIGTSGGLAYEQYF.

V is TRBV19 and J is TRBJ2-7; TRBD1 agrees at 8 bases. After removal of 4 bases from V and 5 bases from J, the junction contained 10 bases not matched to a gene. CDR1 is LNHDA and CDR2 is SQIVND in the germline V gene (reference sequence). The CDR3 consists of 15 residues. The CDR3 reads CASSTPGQGHHEQYF. Here the CDR3 DNA reads TGTGCCAGTAGTACTCCTGGACAGGGCCACCACGAGCAGTACTTC.

As to this clone: At one boundary the junction diverges from the germline segment, which might be a read error. The V gene is TRBV10-2, the J gene TRBJ2-7; 7 positions match TRBD1. Germline lookup yields CDR1 WSHSY and CDR2 SAAADI. There are 11 residues in the CDR3. The CDR3 coding sequence is TGCGCCAGCAGGGAGCTGGGACAGTCTTCCTTC. This translates into CASRELGQSSF.

The V gene is TRBV5-4, the J gene TRBJ2-7; the D gene is possibly TRBD1 (5 bases). In germline, CDR1 is SGHNT, CDR2 YYREEE (reference sequence). Trimming took 3 bases from V and 4 from J, leaving 11 bases between them. This CDR3 spans 13 amino acids. The CDR3 nucleotides are TGTGCCAGCAGCTCAGGGTTTGCTTACGAGCAGTACTTC. It encodes CASSSGFAYEQYF.

The chain joins TRBV12-5 to TRBJ1-1; 9 bases are a match to TRBD1. CDR3 length: 15 amino acids. Trimming at V came to 6 bases and at J to 4 bases, leaving 9 bases not matched to a gene. The V gene's germline CDR1 is LGHNT and CDR2 FRNRAP. CDR3 coding DNA: TGTGCTAGTGGCCCTCGGGACAGGGAAAGCACTGAAGCTTTCTTT. As protein: CASGPRDRESTEAFF.

The chain carries TRBV7-2 and TRBJ2-1, with D possibly TRBD2 on 5 matching bases. From germline, CDR1 is SGHTA and CDR2 FQGNSA. This CDR3 contains 13 residues. Trimming took off 6 bases at V and 6 bases at J, with 12 bases between the two ends. CDR3 in DNA: TGTGCCAGCAGACTAGAGTTCGGCAATGAGCAGTTCTTC. Encoded protein: CASRLEFGNEQFF.

This chain links TRBV14 with TRBJ2-7; 13 positions match TRBD2. This CDR3 is built from 15 residues. The V gene's germline CDR1 is SGHDN and CDR2 FVKESK. The V segment lost 0 bases and the J segment 8 bases; nucleotides outside the gene matches: 4. CDR3 region: CASSQELLAGGKQYF. The CDR3 DNA is TGTGCCAGCAGCCAAGAATTACTAGCGGGAGGGAAGCAGTACTTC.